This is a list of T cell receptor beta chains from one sample in a study of cytomegalovirus exposure and HLA in healthy donors. Libraries were prepared by immunoSEQ multiplex PCR; TCRdb keeps only in-frame clonotypes and omits some of them. The sample includes about 86,000 clones, approximately 70% seen only once; the top ten take approximately 7.8%. The sample comprised PBMCs. The source of these receptors is a man aged 55-75 years in good health and CMV-seronegative. CDR3s include the opening cysteine and the closing phenylalanine or tryptophan. The D gene is left open where the match is weak. Size values are once, few and many counts, or a class for expanded clones, and some rows have none.

len	j_gene	v_gene	d_gene	abundance	CDR3nt	CDR3aa
15	TRBJ2-1	TRBV6-6	TRBD2	.	TGTGCCAGCAGTGCCCCGGGACTAGCAGGCAATGAGCAGTTCTTC	CASSAPGLAGNEQFF
12	TRBJ1-4	TRBV28	TRBD1	.	TGTGCCAGCAGTCAGGGGGGAGGAAAACTGTTTTTT	CASSQGGGKLFF
13	TRBJ2-2	TRBV11-3	.	.	TGTGCCAGCAGCTTAGGTAGAGGCGGGGAGCTGTTTTTT	CASSLGRGGELFF
11	TRBJ2-7	TRBV6-1	.	.	TGTGCCAGCAGGAAACAGGGCGAGCAGTACTTC	CASRKQGEQYF
14	TRBJ2-7	TRBV2	.	few	TGTGCCAGCAGTGAAACAGCAGGATTAAGAGAGCAGTACTTC	CASSETAGLREQYF
18	TRBJ2-1	TRBV9	.	.	TGTGCCAGCAGCGTTTGGTCGGATAAACAGAGCTCCTACAATGAGCAGTTCTTC	CASSVWSDKQSSYNEQFF
15	TRBJ1-1	TRBV7-2	TRBD1	.	TGTGCCAGCAGCCCGAGACAGGGCGCGAACACTGAAGCTTTCTTT	CASSPRQGANTEAFF
14	TRBJ1-2	TRBV19	TRBD1	.	TGTGCCAGTAGTACCTACGGACAGGGGGAAGGCTACACCTTC	CASSTYGQGEGYTF
14	TRBJ2-7	TRBV18	.	.	TGTGCCAGCTCAGAGAGAGGGCTAAGTAACGAGCAGTACTTC	CASSERGLSNEQYF
16	TRBJ2-7	TRBV6-5	TRBD1	.	TGTGCCAGCAGTTATACCGGGACAGGGGAAAACTACGAGCAGTACTTC	CASSYTGTGENYEQYF
15	TRBJ2-7	TRBV6-1	TRBD2	.	TGTGCCAGCGGGGGGTCTAGCGGGACTCCGGACGAGCAGTACTTC	CASGGSSGTPDEQYF
14	TRBJ2-5	TRBV5-4	.	.	TGTGCCGGCAGCGTACACACTAGTAAGGAGACCCAGTACTTC	CAGSVHTSKETQYF
13	TRBJ2-2	TRBV6-5	.	few	TGTGCCAGCAGGTGGAGTGCGGCCGGGGAGCTGTTTTTT	CASRWSAAGELFF
13	TRBJ2-7	TRBV30	.	.	TGTGCCTGGAGTGCCGGTTGGACAGGCCGGAGGGACTTC	CAWSAGWTGRRDF
14	TRBJ1-1	TRBV12-5	.	once	TGTGCTAGTGGTTTGGTACTCGCAGGCACTGAAGCTTTCTTT	CASGLVLAGTEAFF
15	TRBJ1-3	TRBV7-2	.	.	TGTGCCAGCAGCTTATGGGTCAGGAACGGAAACACCATATATTTT	CASSLWVRNGNTIYF
14	TRBJ1-1	TRBV4-3	.	once	TGCGCCAGCAGCCGGAGGGTGGGGAACACTGAAGCTTTCTTT	CASSRRVGNTEAFF
15	TRBJ1-1	TRBV6-5	.	.	TGTGCCAGCACCTCAGCGGGACCGACCAACACTGAAGCTTTCTTT	CASTSAGPTNTEAFF
14	TRBJ1-1	TRBV19	.	.	TGTGCCAGTACCGAGGGGGATCTGGACACTGAAGCTTTCTTT	CASTEGDLDTEAFF
12	TRBJ1-1	TRBV5-1	.	.	TGCGCCAGCAGCTTCTCGAACACTGAAGCTTTCTTT	CASSFSNTEAFF
15	TRBJ2-1	TRBV4-1	TRBD1	.	TGCGCCAGCAGCCAAGAGGGGACAGCGTACAATGAGCAGTTCTTC	CASSQEGTAYNEQFF
14	TRBJ2-2	TRBV7-7	.	once	TGTGCTAGCAGCCGACTAGGGAACACCGGGGAGCTGTTTTTT	CASSRLGNTGELFF
15	TRBJ1-5	TRBV4-2	TRBD1	.	TGTGCCAGCAGCCAAGGGACAGGGGGTGGTCAGCCCCAGCATTTT	CASSQGTGGGQPQHF
13	TRBJ1-2	TRBV15	.	.	TGTGCCACCAGCAGAGATAGACAGTCCGGCTACACCTTC	CATSRDRQSGYTF
14	TRBJ2-7	TRBV5-4	TRBD2	.	TGTGCCAGCACGGCTAGCGGGCCTCCCTACGAGCAGTACTTC	CASTASGPPYEQYF
14	TRBJ1-5	TRBV28	.	once	TGTGCCAGCAGTTTAGCCCTAGCAGGTCAGCCCCAGCATTTT	CASSLALAGQPQHF
15	TRBJ1-4	TRBV2	.	.	TGTGCCAGCAGTCGAGACAGTGGAGAGAACGAAAAACTGTTTTTT	CASSRDSGENEKLFF
15	TRBJ1-6	TRBV15	.	.	TGTGCCACCAGCAGAGACGGGGGAGGGGGTTCACCCCTCCACTTT	CATSRDGGGGSPLHF
17	TRBJ1-1	TRBV23-1	.	.	TGCGCCAGCAGCCATGCTTACCCTGCCGGGGTGAACACTGAAGCTTTCTTT	CASSHAYPAGVNTEAFF
16	TRBJ2-5	TRBV7-6	.	.	TGTGCCAGCAGCTTAACGGGGGGCGGGGTCCAAGAGACCCAGTACTTC	CASSLTGGGVQETQYF
16	TRBJ2-2	TRBV19	.	once	TGTGCCAGTAGTAAGTTCGGCAGGGGTGACGCCGGGGAGCTGTTTTTT	CASSKFGRGDAGELFF
13	TRBJ2-7	TRBV4-2	TRBD1	.	TGTGCCAGCAGCCCAGGGGGTGACTACGAGCAGTACTTC	CASSPGGDYEQYF
15	TRBJ1-5	TRBV28	.	.	TGTGCCAGCAGTTGGGGGGGTGGGGGGCGGCGGCCCCAGCATTTT	CASSWGGGGRRPQHF
14	TRBJ1-4	TRBV11-2	TRBD1	.	TGTGCCAGCAGCTCCGGGACAGGGGTTGAAAAACTGTTTTTT	CASSSGTGVEKLFF
16	TRBJ2-5	TRBV7-2	TRBD2	.	TGTGCCAGCAGCTGGGAGTTGCGGGGGGCCCAAGAGACCCAGTACTTC	CASSWELRGAQETQYF
15	TRBJ1-1	TRBV4-3	TRBD1	.	TGCGCCAGCAGCCAAGCGGACAGGCAGAACACTGAAGCTTTCTTT	CASSQADRQNTEAFF
15	TRBJ2-7	TRBV6-1	TRBD1	.	TGTGCCAGCAGTTCCAGGACAGGGGGGGGTTACGAGCAGTACTTC	CASSSRTGGGYEQYF
19	TRBJ2-3	TRBV7-8	TRBD2	few	TGTGCCAGCAGCTTAGTGTGGGCGGGAGGGCTTTTGGGCACAGATACGCAGTATTTT	CASSLVWAGGLLGTDTQYF
13	TRBJ2-7	TRBV7-9	.	.	TGTGCCAGCAGCCCTATCTCCTTCTACGAGCAGTACTTC	CASSPISFYEQYF
15	TRBJ2-3	TRBV6-5	.	once	TGTGCCAGCAGTTACTCGGGGGGGGGCCAGTCTACGCAGTATTTT	CASSYSGGGQSTQYF
15	TRBJ2-7	TRBV7-2	TRBD1	few	TGTGCCAGCAGCACAGACAGGGGGGATCTTGGCGAGCAGTACTTC	CASSTDRGDLGEQYF